A single T cell receptor (beta chain) is shown here with its context. Its specificity is unknown. The sample belongs to a study of cytomegalovirus exposure and HLA in healthy donors. Study results and caveats: Sequencing artifact likely explains a cluster of highly shared sequence variants. A later examination showed that TCR association rates differed by HLA locus, with DRB1 most and HLA-C fewest. Listed as cytomegalovirus-associated were around 160 TCR beta chains. Earlier findings revealed that most TCR beta V segments proved productive either about 90% or about 30% of the time.

Looked up from germline, CDR1 is LGHNA and CDR2 is YNFKEQ. V lost 2 bases to trimming and J lost 6 bases; unmatched junction nucleotides: 5. CDR3 length: 16 amino acids. This PCR relied on a set of 60 Vbeta primers and 13 Jbeta primers. Libraries were prepared by immunoSEQ multiplex PCR; TCRdb keeps only in-frame clonotypes and omits some of them. The listing records about 200,000 clones. The chain couples TRBV4-2 to TRBJ2-7; TRBD2 aligns across 15 bases. The source of this sequence is a woman aged 25 to 39 in good health and CMV-seropositive. Sequencing was carried out using PBMCs. The CDR3 bases are TGTGCCAGCAGCCAACCTAGGACTAGCGGGGGGGGCGAGCAGTACTTC. It specifies CASSQPRTSGGGEQYF.